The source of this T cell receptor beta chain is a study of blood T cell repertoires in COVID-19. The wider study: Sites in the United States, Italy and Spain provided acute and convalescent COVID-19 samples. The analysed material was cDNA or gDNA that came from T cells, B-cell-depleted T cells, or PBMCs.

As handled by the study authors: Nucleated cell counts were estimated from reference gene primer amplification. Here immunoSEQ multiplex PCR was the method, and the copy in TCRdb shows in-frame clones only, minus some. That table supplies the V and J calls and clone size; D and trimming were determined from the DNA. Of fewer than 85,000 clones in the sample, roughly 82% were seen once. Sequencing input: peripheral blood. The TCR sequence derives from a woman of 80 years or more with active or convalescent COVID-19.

In DNA, the CDR3 is TGTGCCAGCAGCTTGGGGGCAGGGAGGAATTCACCCCTCCACTTT. This encodes CASSLGAGRNSPLHF. V usage is TRBV5-6 and J usage is TRBJ1-6, with a tentative D call TRBD1 (5 bases). The CDR3 has 15 amino acids. CDR1 is SGHDT, CDR2 YYEEEE, per germline. Trimming took off 0 bases at V and 7 bases at J, with 11 bases between the two ends.